The 22 T cell receptor beta chains given below trace back to one sample, sequenced in a study of blood T cell repertoires in COVID-19 (dated by TCRdb to about 2020). The method was the immunoSEQ multiplex PCR assay. TCRdb carries this immuneACCESS record with in-frame sequences only. Its versions omit some clonotypes, under half of them owing to an unresolved V gene in the studies checked, with the rest unexplained. The sample table shows approximately 250,000 clones, and over 80% are seen once. The ten largest clones capture about 9.4% of the sample. The sample consisted of peripheral blood. The source of these receptors is a woman in her 70s with COVID-19, enrolled during active disease.

V and J are TRBV29-1 and TRBJ2-5; 8 bases are shared with TRBD2. Germline V gene lookup returns CDR1 SQVTM and CDR2 ANQGSEA. The length of the CDR3 is 14 residues. The trim removed 7 bases at V and 5 bases at J, leaving 12 bases unmatched. The CDR3 reads CSGNSGTRGETQYF. The CDR3 region has the DNA TGCAGCGGGAATAGCGGGACAAGGGGGGAGACCCAGTACTTC.

Only one count was recorded for this clone. The chain couples TRBV18 to TRBJ1-4; D might be TRBD1 (6 bases). With 3 bases removed from V and 5 bases from J, the gap between germline ends came to 10 bases. The CDR3 runs 14 residues. Germline V gives CDR1 KGHSH, CDR2 LQKENI. In DNA form, the CDR3 reads TGTGCCAGCTCACCGACAGGCCTGAATGAAAAACTGTTTTTT. Amino acids: CASSPTGLNEKLFF.

The genes are TRBV30 and TRBJ1-2; D unresolved. The V gene's germline CDR1 is GTSNPN and CDR2 SVGIG (reference sequence). V was cut by 5 bases and J by 4 bases, with 14 bases left in between. The CDR3 is 13 residues long. CDR3: CAWGEGIFYGYTF. CDR3 nucleotide sequence: TGTGCCTGGGGGGAGGGTATCTTCTATGGCTACACCTTC. The complete variable domain, with remaining parts taken from reference TRBV30 and TRBJ1-2, reads SQTIHQWPATLVQPVGSPLSLECTVEGTSNPNLYWYRQAAGRGLQLLFYSVGIGQISSEVPQNLSASRPQDRQFILSSKKLLLSDSGFYLCAWGEGIFYGYTFGSGTRLTVV.

The rearrangement uses TRBV6-4 and TRBJ1-2; possibly TRBD1 for D (5 bases). Germline lookup yields CDR1 MRHNA and CDR2 SNTAGT. The V and J ends lost 10 bases and 7 bases respectively, with 25 bases between them. The length of the CDR3 is 15 residues. CDR3: CANPLRTAGRGGYTF. Written as DNA, the CDR3 is TGTGCCAATCCTCTCCGGACGGCGGGGCGAGGTGGCTACACCTTC.

The rearrangement uses TRBV6-1 and TRBJ2-1; D perhaps matches TRBD1 (5 bases). In germline, CDR1 is MNHNS, CDR2 SASEGT. The V and J ends lost 2 bases and 0 bases respectively, with 11 bases between them. This CDR3 is built from 16 residues. The DNA for the CDR3 is TGTGCCAGCAGTGAAAGGCAGGGCGGCTCCTACAATGAGCAGTTCTTC. Translating gives CASSERQGGSYNEQFF.

V is TRBV19 and J is TRBJ2-7; the D gene is possibly TRBD2 (5 bases). The germline CDR1 and CDR2 sequences are LNHDA and SQIVND (reference sequence). This CDR3 has 13 residues. Deletions cut 1 base from V and 6 bases from J, with 10 bases between. The CDR3 protein is CASSIAAGGEQYF. In DNA form, the CDR3 reads TGTGCCAGTAGTATAGCCGCAGGAGGCGAGCAGTACTTC.

The chain combines TRBV6-2 or TRBV6-3 with TRBJ1-2; maybe TRBD1 (6 bases). CDR1 is MNHEY and CDR2 is SVGEGT in the germline V gene. This CDR3 is built from 14 residues. Trimming shortened V by 4 bases and J by 5 bases, and 14 bases separated the two germline ends. CDR3 in DNA: TGTGCCAGCAGTTTAGGACAGTTTCGTTATGGCTACACCTTC. Residues: CASSLGQFRYGYTF.

The V call is TRBV29-1, the J call TRBJ2-1, with TRBD2 matching over 8 bases. The V segment lost 6 bases and the J segment 2 bases; nucleotides outside the gene matches: 6. Germline V CDR1 and CDR2: SQVTM, ANQGSEA. The CDR3 covers 14 residues. CDR3 protein: CSVHTSGPYNEQFF. The CDR3 nucleotides are TGCAGCGTCCATACTAGCGGACCCTACAATGAGCAGTTCTTC.

This chain joins TRBV3-1 (or the pseudogene TRBV3-2) and TRBJ2-2; 10 bases align to TRBD2. This CDR3 region has 17 residues. Germline V gene sequence: CDR1 LGHDT, CDR2 YNNKEL (reference sequence). Unmatched junction bases numbered 5, after V lost 4 bases and J lost 0 bases. The CDR3 region is CASSRLAGGTNTGELFF. The CDR3 DNA follows: TGTGCCAGCAGCCGATTAGCGGGAGGAACGAACACCGGGGAGCTGTTTTTT.

This chain joins TRBV2 and TRBJ2-5; 14 positions match TRBD2. CDR3 size: 16 residues. Per the germline V gene, CDR1 is SNHLY and CDR2 is FYNNEI. V dropped 4 bases and J dropped 5; count of bases not matched to a gene: 6. CDR3 nucleotide sequence: TGTGCCAGCAGTGGACTAGCGGGAGGGCCCGGGGAGACCCAGTACTTC. Its protein product is CASSGLAGGPGETQYF.

The J gene is TRBJ1-1, the V gene TRBV11-3; the match to TRBD1 covers 11 bases. The length of the CDR3 is 15 residues. The V gene's germline CDR1 is SGHNT and CDR2 YENEEA. J gave up 4 bases and V 1 base, and 2 bases lay outside the gene matches. CDR3 protein: CASSLVGTGGTEAFF. The CDR3, as DNA: TGTGCCAGCAGCTTAGTGGGGACAGGGGGCACTGAAGCTTTCTTT.

V and J are TRBV5-1 and TRBJ2-3; D gene ambiguous. The V end was cut by 0 bases, the J end by 3 bases, with 8 bases between. CDR1 is SGHRS, CDR2 YFSETQ, per germline. There are 14 residues in the CDR3. CDR3 bases: TGCGCCAGCAGCTTGGTCTCCCCTACAGATACGCAGTATTTT. This encodes CASSLVSPTDTQYF.

The chain joins TRBV7-9 to TRBJ2-2, with D possibly matching TRBD2 (5 bases). Per germline, CDR1 SEHNR and CDR2 FQNEAQ (reference sequence). Trimming pared 4 bases from V and 6 bases from J, leaving 6 bases between. This CDR3 is built from 12 residues. The CDR3 protein is CASSSGAGELFF. The CDR3 nucleotides are TGTGCCAGCAGCTCCGGGGCCGGGGAGCTGTTTTTT.

The V call is TRBV7-9, the J call TRBJ2-3; 10 bases fit TRBD2. From germline, CDR1 is SEHNR and CDR2 FQNEAQ (reference sequence). After removal of 7 bases from V and 4 bases from J, the junction contained 8 bases not matched to a gene. This CDR3 comprises 15 residues. CDR3 sequence: CASKASGSRSDTQYF. DNA for the CDR3: TGTGCCAGCAAGGCTAGCGGGAGTCGCTCAGATACGCAGTATTTT. Filled out from reference TRBV7-9 and TRBJ2-3, the complete variable domain reads DTGVSQNPRHKITKRGQNVTFRCDPISEHNRLYWYRQTLGQGPEFLTYFQNEAQLEKSRLLSDRFSAERPKGSFSTLEIQRTEQGDSAMYLCASKASGSRSDTQYFGPGTRLTVL.

The J gene is TRBJ2-5, the V gene TRBV6-5, with no clear D. Trimming removed 0 bases from V and 1 base from J, with 9 bases in between. Per the germline V gene, CDR1 is MNHEY and CDR2 is SVGAGI. The CDR3 extends over 15 amino acids. DNA for the CDR3: TGTGCCAGCAGTTACTCGAGGCCAGTCCAAGAGACCCAGTACTTC. It is translated as CASSYSRPVQETQYF.

J is TRBJ2-1 and V is TRBV6-2 or TRBV6-3; D gene uncertain. CDR3 size: 16 residues. The germline CDR1 and CDR2 sequences are MNHEY and SVGEGT. Trimming cost V 1 base and J 1 base, with 11 bases left between them. The CDR3 spells CASSYLGLPSYNEQFF. CDR3 nucleotides: TGTGCCAGCAGTTACTTGGGCCTCCCGTCCTACAATGAGCAGTTCTTC.

V usage is TRBV7-3 and J usage is TRBJ2-2, with TRBD2 matching over 7 bases. The CDR3 contains 14 residues. Germline V gives CDR1 SGHTA, CDR2 FQGTGA. V trimming: 5 bases; J trimming: 6 bases; junction bases outside the gene matches: 6. Written as DNA, the CDR3 is TGTGCCAGCAGCCCAGTAGCGGGTCCCGGGGAGCTGTTTTTT. Its protein product is CASSPVAGPGELFF.

In its sample, this clone was seen once. The J gene is TRBJ2-7, the V gene TRBV29-1; tentatively, D is TRBD2 (5 bases). CDR1 is SQVTM, CDR2 ANQGSEA, per germline. The CDR3 length is 13 residues. V gave up 6 bases and J gave up 2 bases, with 14 bases separating them. CDR3 sequence reads: CSVADFLAYEQYF. The CDR3 coding sequence is TGCAGCGTGGCGGACTTCCTAGCCTACGAGCAGTACTTC.

Note on this clone: Other nucleotide sequences in the sample specify the same CDR3. V usage is TRBV29-1 and J usage is TRBJ1-1; the D is unclear. The length of the CDR3 is 10 residues. V shed 7 bases and J shed 2 bases, with 5 bases lying between them. Germline CDR1 is SQVTM and CDR2 is ANQGSEA. The CDR3 loop reads CSALNTEAFF. The CDR3 region has the DNA TGCAGCGCCCTTAACACTGAAGCTTTCTTT.

The chain employs TRBV29-1 and TRBJ1-2, with D perhaps TRBD1 (6 bases). The germline CDR1 and CDR2 sequences are SQVTM and ANQGSEA. Trimming left V 6 bases short and J 4 bases short, with 15 bases between. This CDR3 region has 13 residues. CDR3 bases: TGCAGCGTAGGGACACCTTTTGTCTATGGCTACACCTTC. It yields the protein CSVGTPFVYGYTF. The full variable domain, completed using reference TRBV29-1 and TRBJ1-2, is SAVISQKPSRDICQRGTSLTIQCQVDSQVTMMFWYRQQPGQSLTLIATANQGSEATYESGFVIDKFPISRPNLTFSTLTVSNMSPEDSSIYLCSVGTPFVYGYTFGSGTRLTVV.

This chain uses TRBV29-1 with TRBJ1-2, with D perhaps matching TRBD1 (6 bases). Germline V gives CDR1 SQVTM, CDR2 ANQGSEA. The CDR3 sequence is 14 residues long. Trimming shortened V by 7 bases and J by 5 bases, and 20 bases separated the two germline ends. CDR3 coding DNA: TGCAGCGCGCGAGGCTGGGGGCTGGGGTATGGCTACACCTTC. It encodes CSARGWGLGYGYTF.

This clone was detected only a few times. The V gene is TRBV27, the J gene TRBJ2-7, with a possible D match to TRBD1 (5 bases). The CDR3 has 13 residues. Germline CDR1 is MNHEY and CDR2 is SMNVEV (reference sequence). With 3 bases removed from V and 6 bases from J, the gap between germline ends came to 12 bases. CDR3 protein: CASSFKGLGEQYF. Written as DNA, the CDR3 is TGTGCCAGCAGTTTTAAGGGGCTGGGCGAGCAGTACTTC.